This TCR beta chain was sequenced during a study of identical twins (dated by TCRdb to about 2016). At the level of the whole study: To test whether fetal clonotypes persist, the study used deep sequencing on TCR alpha and beta repertoires from monozygotic twins, unrelated adults of various ages, and cord blood. To rule out contamination, the twin experiments were replicated at different times with different library preparation protocols.

This clonotype was seen more than once but under ten times. Its antigen target is currently unknown. Base qualities are not recorded, but no much larger clone differs from it by a single base. Libraries were prepared through 5' RACE. The sequencer was an Illumina HiSeq 2000. Template switching introduced a universal primer binding site; the final cDNA contained a unique molecular identifier, enabling accurate counting of TCR cDNA molecules. First-strand cDNA for TCR alpha and beta chains was synthesized from specific primers in the conserved constant-segment region. To control for contamination, each cDNA library was double barcoded with a SMART-Mk sample barcode plus Illumina barcodes. TruSeq adapter sequences along with Illumina sample barcodes were introduced in two successive PCR steps. Sequencing of the TCR alpha and beta cDNA libraries was done on the Illumina HiSeq platform using custom primers. Regarding the original processing steps: Unique molecular identifiers were extracted from raw reads with MiGEC, and CDR3 positions were determined with MiXCR. For each individual, recombination models were inferred using an EM algorithm with the repgenHMM and IGoR tools. Shared clonotypes were analyzed with the tcR package in R, and sharing was normalized by the product of cloneset sizes. Out-of-frame nonproductive sequences were analyzed to study raw recombination free of thymic and clonal selection effects. In-frame beta chains were kept once TCRdb had trimmed the public reads at Q25 with fastp and called clones with MiXCR. Each entry merges the rows of one CDR3 protein and shows their most common DNA and genes. The V and J calls, along with clone size, are taken from TCRdb and not from the paper's own processing. The table for this sample lists 750,000 to 950,000 distinct CDR3 sequences; 9% to 15% of them were counted only once. The ten largest clones capture under 2% of the sample.

Results the study describes overall, beyond this receptor: Zero-insertion analyses could be partly confounded by invariant T cells such as MAIT and iNKT, though diverse VJ usage argued against such confounding for most clonotypes. Because the same donors could not be followed over many years, conclusions were based on cross-sectional statistical analysis. In beta out-of-frame sequences, excess twin sharing was weaker, because having fewer shared sequences lowered the signal-to-noise ratio. Fewer insertions were carried by abundant cord blood beta clonotypes; a weaker similar trend was observed in young adult naive repertoires, while no such trend was observed in memory repertoires. Compared with coincidental sharing between unrelated individuals, an excess of low generation-probability sequences was observed among out-of-frame TCR alpha sequences shared between twins. In monozygotic twins, out-of-frame TCR alpha sharing was systematically underestimated by recombination models, although the models agreed with sharing between unrelated individuals.

All donors were healthy Caucasians. The twin cohort consisted of three pairs of female monozygotic twins, all aged roughly 18 to 29 years. RNA for TCR libraries was isolated from peripheral blood mononuclear cells. V and J lose 5 bases and 9 bases, and a span of 8 bases separates them. The CDR3, cysteine through phenylalanine, is 11 amino acids long. Just CDR3 DNA is preserved here, 33 bases in frame from base 1. Looking up the germline V gene (reference sequence) yields CDR1 SGHAT and CDR2 FQDESV. Another study also made use of these data, one on yellow fever vaccine responses in identical twins. The second paper states: According to the authors, the vaccine-induced T cell response in identical twins seemed to be partly convergent and partly specific to each individual. In identical twins, the study followed T cell clones that responded to the vaccine with precision.

This receptor was taken from a woman aged 18 to 35 in good health. Sequencing was done on a sample of PBMCs. The chain is assembled from TRBV11-1 and TRBJ2-1, with no confident D gene call. The DNA reads TGTGCCAGCAGCGCAACTCCTGAGCAGTTCTTC. Translated, it gives CASSATPEQFF.